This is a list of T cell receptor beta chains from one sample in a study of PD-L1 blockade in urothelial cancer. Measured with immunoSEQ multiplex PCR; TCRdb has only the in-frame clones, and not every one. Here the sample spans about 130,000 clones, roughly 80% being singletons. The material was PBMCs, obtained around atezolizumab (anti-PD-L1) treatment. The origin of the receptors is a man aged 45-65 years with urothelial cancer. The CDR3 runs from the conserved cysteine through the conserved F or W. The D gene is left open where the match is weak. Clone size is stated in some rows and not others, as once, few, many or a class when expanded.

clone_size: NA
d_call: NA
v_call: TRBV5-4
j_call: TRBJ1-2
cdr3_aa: CASSQMGREYGYTF
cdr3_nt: TGTGCCAGCAGCCAAATGGGGCGAGAATATGGCTACACCTTC

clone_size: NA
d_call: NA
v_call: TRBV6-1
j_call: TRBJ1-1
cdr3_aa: CASSNRVDTEAFF
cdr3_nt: TGTGCCAGCAGTAACAGGGTGGACACTGAAGCTTTCTTT

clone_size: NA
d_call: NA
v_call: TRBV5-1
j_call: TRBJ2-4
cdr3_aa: CASGGGDSGNIQYF
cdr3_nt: TGCGCCAGCGGGGGGGGCGACTCTGGAAACATTCAGTACTTC

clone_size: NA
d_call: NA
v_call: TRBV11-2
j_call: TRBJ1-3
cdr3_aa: CASSLAGRSGNTIYF
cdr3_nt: TGTGCCAGCAGCTTAGCAGGGAGGTCTGGAAACACCATATATTTT

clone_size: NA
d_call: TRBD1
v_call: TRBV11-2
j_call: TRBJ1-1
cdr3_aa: CASSLVGDSTEAFF
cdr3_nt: TGTGCCAGCAGCTTAGTGGGGGACAGCACTGAAGCTTTCTTT

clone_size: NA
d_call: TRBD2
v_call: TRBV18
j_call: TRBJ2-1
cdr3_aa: CASFSGSSYNEQFF
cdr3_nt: TGTGCCAGCTTTAGCGGGAGTTCGTACAATGAGCAGTTCTTC

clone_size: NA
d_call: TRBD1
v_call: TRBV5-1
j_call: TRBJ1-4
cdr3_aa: CASSLGGQGSEKLFF
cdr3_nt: TGCGCCAGCAGCTTGGGGGGACAGGGAAGTGAAAAACTGTTTTTT

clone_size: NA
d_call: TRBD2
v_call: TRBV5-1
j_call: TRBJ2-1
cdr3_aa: CASGLTSGPYNEQFF
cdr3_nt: TGCGCCAGCGGCCTGACTAGCGGACCGTACAATGAGCAGTTCTTC

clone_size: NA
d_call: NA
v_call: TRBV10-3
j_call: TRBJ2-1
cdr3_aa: CAIRTSGPLGNEQFF
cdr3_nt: TGTGCCATCAGGACTAGTGGCCCTCTAGGCAATGAGCAGTTCTTC

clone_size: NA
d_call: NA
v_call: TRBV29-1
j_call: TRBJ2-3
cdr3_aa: CSTLPADTQYF
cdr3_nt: TGCAGCACCCTACCCGCGGATACGCAGTATTTT

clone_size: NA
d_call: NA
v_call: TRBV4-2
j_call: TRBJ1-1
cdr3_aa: CASSQEVGRAWTEAFF
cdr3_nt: TGTGCCAGCAGCCAAGAAGTCGGGAGGGCATGGACTGAAGCTTTCTTT

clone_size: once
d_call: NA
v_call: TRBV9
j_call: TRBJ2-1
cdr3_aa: CASSVGGGDEQFF
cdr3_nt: TGTGCCAGCAGCGTCGGAGGGGGGGATGAGCAGTTCTTC

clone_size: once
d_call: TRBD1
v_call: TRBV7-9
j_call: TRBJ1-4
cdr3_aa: CASSTGQGGEKLFF
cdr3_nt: TGTGCCAGCAGCACCGGACAGGGTGGTGAAAAACTGTTTTTT

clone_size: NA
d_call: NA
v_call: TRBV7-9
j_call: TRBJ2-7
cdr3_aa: CASSPEGWAATYEQYF
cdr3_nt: TGTGCCAGCAGCCCCGAAGGTTGGGCTGCTACCTACGAGCAGTACTTC

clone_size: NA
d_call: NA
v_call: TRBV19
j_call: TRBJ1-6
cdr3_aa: CASSPQGVNSPLHF
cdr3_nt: TGTGCCAGTAGTCCCCAAGGGGTAAATTCACCCCTCCACTTT

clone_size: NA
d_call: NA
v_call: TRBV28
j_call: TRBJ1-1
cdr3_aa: CASSFPRGLNTEAFF
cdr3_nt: TGTGCCAGCAGTTTCCCCAGGGGACTGAACACTGAAGCTTTCTTT

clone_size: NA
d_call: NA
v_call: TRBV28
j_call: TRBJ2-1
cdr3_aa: CASSSSNVVYNEQFF
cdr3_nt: TGTGCCAGCAGTTCCTCTAACGTGGTCTACAATGAGCAGTTCTTC

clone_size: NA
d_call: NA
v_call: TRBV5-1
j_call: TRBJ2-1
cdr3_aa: CASSLLVAAYNEQFF
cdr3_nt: TGCGCCAGCAGCTTGTTGGTAGCGGCTTACAATGAGCAGTTCTTC

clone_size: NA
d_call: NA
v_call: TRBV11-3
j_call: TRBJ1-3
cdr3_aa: CASSPTGSGNTIYF
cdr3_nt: TGTGCCAGCAGCCCGACGGGTTCTGGAAACACCATATATTTT

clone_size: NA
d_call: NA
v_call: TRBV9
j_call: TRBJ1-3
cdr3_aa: CASSTNRIEAGNTIYF
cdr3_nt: TGTGCCAGCAGCACAAACAGGATAGAGGCTGGAAACACCATATATTTT

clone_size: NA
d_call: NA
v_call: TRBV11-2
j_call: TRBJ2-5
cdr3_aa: CASSLIGAGLGETQYF
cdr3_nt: TGTGCCAGCAGCCTTATCGGCGCGGGATTGGGAGAGACCCAGTACTTC

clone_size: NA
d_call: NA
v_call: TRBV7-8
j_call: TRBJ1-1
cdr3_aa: CASSLAQGTTEAFF
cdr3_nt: TGTGCCAGCAGCCTTGCGCAGGGGACCACTGAAGCTTTCTTT

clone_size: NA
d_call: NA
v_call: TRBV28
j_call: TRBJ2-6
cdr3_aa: CASSFHPASGANVLTF
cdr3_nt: TGTGCCAGCAGTTTCCACCCAGCGAGCGGGGCCAACGTCCTGACTTTC

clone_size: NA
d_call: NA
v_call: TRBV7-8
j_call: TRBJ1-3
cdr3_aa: CASSLARSGNTIYF
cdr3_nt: TGTGCCAGCAGCTTGGCCCGCTCTGGAAACACCATATATTTT

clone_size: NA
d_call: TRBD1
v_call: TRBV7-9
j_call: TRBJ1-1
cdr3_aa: CASSQTGDGAFF
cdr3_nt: TGTGCCAGCAGCCAAACAGGGGATGGAGCTTTCTTT

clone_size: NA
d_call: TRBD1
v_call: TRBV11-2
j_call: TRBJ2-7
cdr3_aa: CASSQRQGFHEQYF
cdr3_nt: TGTGCCAGCAGCCAGAGACAGGGGTTCCACGAGCAGTACTTC

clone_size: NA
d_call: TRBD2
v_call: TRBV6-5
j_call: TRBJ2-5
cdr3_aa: CASSPSGRVGETQYF
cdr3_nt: TGTGCCAGCAGTCCTAGCGGGAGGGTCGGAGAGACCCAGTACTTC

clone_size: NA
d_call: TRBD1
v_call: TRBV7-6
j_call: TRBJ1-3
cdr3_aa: CASSSIPGQDSSSGNTIYF
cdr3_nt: TGTGCCAGCAGCTCAATACCGGGACAGGACTCTTCCTCTGGAAACACCATATATTTT

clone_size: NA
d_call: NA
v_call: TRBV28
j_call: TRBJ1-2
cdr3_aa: CASSWEFYGYTF
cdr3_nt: TGTGCCAGCAGTTGGGAGTTCTATGGCTACACCTTC

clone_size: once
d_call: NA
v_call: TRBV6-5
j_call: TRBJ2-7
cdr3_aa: CASSYRGADYEQYF
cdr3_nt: TGTGCCAGCAGTTACAGGGGCGCAGACTACGAGCAGTACTTC

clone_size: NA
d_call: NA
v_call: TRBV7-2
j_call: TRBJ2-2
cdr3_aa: CASSPTNTGELFF
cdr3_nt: TGTGCCAGCAGCCCAACGAACACCGGGGAGCTGTTTTTT

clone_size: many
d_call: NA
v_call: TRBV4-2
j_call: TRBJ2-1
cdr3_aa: CASSQDNTGPNEQFF
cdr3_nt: TGTGCCAGCAGCCAAGATAACACAGGTCCAAATGAGCAGTTCTTC

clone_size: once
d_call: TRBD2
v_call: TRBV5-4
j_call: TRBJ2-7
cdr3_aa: CASSLAHLREGVPYEQYF
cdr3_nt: TGTGCCAGCAGCTTGGCCCATTTGCGGGAGGGGGTGCCCTACGAGCAGTACTTC

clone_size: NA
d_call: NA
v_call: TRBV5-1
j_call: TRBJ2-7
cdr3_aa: CASSLEMRGYEQYF
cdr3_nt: TGCGCCAGCAGCTTGGAGATGAGGGGGTACGAGCAGTACTTC

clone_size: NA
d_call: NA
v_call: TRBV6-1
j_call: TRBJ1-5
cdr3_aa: CASSELVAQPQHF
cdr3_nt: TGTGCCAGCAGTGAATTGGTAGCTCAGCCCCAGCATTTT

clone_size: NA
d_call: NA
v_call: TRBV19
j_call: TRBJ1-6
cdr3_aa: CASSIPNVQGGSYNSPLHF
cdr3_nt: TGTGCCAGTAGTATACCCAACGTCCAAGGCGGTTCCTATAATTCACCCCTCCACTTT

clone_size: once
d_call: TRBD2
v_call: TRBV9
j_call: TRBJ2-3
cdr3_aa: CASSVVGLVQTDTQYF
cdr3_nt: TGTGCCAGCAGCGTAGTAGGACTAGTTCAAACAGATACGCAGTATTTT

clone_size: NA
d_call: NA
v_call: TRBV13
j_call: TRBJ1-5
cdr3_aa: CASSPSGQPQHF
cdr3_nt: TGTGCCAGCAGCCCGTCGGGACAGCCCCAGCATTTT

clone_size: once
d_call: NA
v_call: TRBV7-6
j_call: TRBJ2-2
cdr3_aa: CASGSEVGTGELFF
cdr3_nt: TGTGCCAGCGGTAGCGAGGTGGGCACCGGGGAGCTGTTTTTT

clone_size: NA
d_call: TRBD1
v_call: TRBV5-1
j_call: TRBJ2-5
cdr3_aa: CASSSGQGVFGETQYF
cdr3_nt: TGCGCCAGCAGCTCCGGACAGGGAGTATTTGGAGAGACCCAGTACTTC

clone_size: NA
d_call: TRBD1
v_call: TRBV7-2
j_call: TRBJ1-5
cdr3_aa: CASSSGQLASQPQHF
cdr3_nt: TGTGCCAGCAGCTCGGGACAGCTAGCCAGTCAGCCCCAGCATTTT

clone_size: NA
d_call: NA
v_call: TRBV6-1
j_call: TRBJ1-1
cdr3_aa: CASSPGKVGNTEAFF
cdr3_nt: TGTGCCAGCAGCCCAGGGAAAGTGGGGAACACTGAAGCTTTCTTT

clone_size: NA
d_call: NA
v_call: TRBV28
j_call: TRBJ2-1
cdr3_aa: CASSSGPPGDGFF
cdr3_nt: TGTGCCAGCAGTTCGGGTCCCCCCGGCGATGGATTCTTC

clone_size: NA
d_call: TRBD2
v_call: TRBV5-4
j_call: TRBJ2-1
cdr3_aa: CASSASGTSGYNEQFF
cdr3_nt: TGTGCCAGCAGCGCCTCCGGGACTAGCGGATACAATGAGCAGTTCTTC

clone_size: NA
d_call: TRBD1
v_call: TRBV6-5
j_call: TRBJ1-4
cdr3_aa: CASSLNIGQGAQKLFF
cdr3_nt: TGTGCCAGCAGTTTAAATATCGGACAGGGGGCGCAGAAACTGTTTTTT

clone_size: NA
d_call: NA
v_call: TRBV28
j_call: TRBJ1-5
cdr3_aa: CASSLSGKPQHF
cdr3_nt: TGTGCCAGCAGTTTATCAGGGAAGCCCCAGCATTTT

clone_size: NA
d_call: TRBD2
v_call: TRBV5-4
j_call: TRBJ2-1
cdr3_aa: CASSPRAGYNEQFF
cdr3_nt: TGTGCCAGCAGCCCAAGAGCGGGGTACAATGAGCAGTTCTTC

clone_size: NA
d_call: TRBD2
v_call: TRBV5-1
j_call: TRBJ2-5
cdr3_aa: CASSQTPGTSGRVGETQYF
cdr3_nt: TGCGCCAGCAGCCAAACCCCCGGGACTAGCGGGAGAGTTGGTGAGACCCAGTACTTC

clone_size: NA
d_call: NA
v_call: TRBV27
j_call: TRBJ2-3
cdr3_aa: CASSLSVEGPSTDTQYF
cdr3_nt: TGTGCCAGCAGTTTATCGGTGGAGGGCCCCAGCACAGATACGCAGTATTTT